These 26 T cell receptor beta chains came from one sample sequenced in a study of blood T cell dynamics during melanoma immunotherapy. Sequencing used immunoSEQ multiplex PCR; TCRdb keeps in-frame clones, though not all of them. Counted here are 10,000 or so clones, 88% occurring once; the ten biggest clones make up around 10%. Sample time point: pre-treatment baseline. Sequencing used blood, obtained from a patient treated with checkpoint blockade. The receptors come from a human donor with melanoma.

The rearrangement joins TRBV6-5 to TRBJ1-2, with 8 bases fitting TRBD1. CDR1 and CDR2 from the germline V gene are MNHEY and SVGAGI. Trimming removed 2 bases from V and 6 bases from J; junction bases left unmatched: 8. This CDR3 has 15 residues. CDR3 in amino acids: CASSYTSRGPDGYTF. CDR3 coding DNA: TGTGCCAGCAGTTACACTAGCAGGGGGCCCGATGGCTACACCTTC.

The CDR3 coding sequence is TGCGCCAGCAGCACTAAGACAGGGGGCGCGGGGAACACTGAAGCTTTCTTT. Residues: CASSTKTGGAGNTEAFF. The V call is TRBV5-1, the J call TRBJ1-1; 10 bases match TRBD1. The CDR3 is made up of 17 amino acids. Per the germline V gene, CDR1 is SGHRS and CDR2 is YFSETQ. Germline trimming cut 4 bases from V and 1 base from J; bases unmatched to any gene: 10.

The V gene is TRBV5-1, the J gene TRBJ2-2, with D possibly TRBD2 on 5 matching bases. Germline CDR1 is SGHRS and CDR2 is YFSETQ. The V and J ends lost 7 bases and 1 base respectively, with 11 bases between them. The CDR3 has 14 residues. CDR3 in amino acids: CASRTALNTGELFF. The CDR3 DNA follows: TGCGCCAGCCGGACTGCGTTGAACACCGGGGAGCTGTTTTTT.

The chain carries TRBV7-6 and TRBJ2-5; 9 nucleotides agree with TRBD1. In germline, CDR1 is SGHVS, CDR2 FNYEAQ. J lost 5 bases, V lost 1 base, and 8 bases had no gene match. The CDR3 contains 16 residues. This CDR3 reads CASSLEMGQGWETQYF. CDR3 nucleotide sequence: TGTGCCAGCAGCTTAGAAATGGGACAGGGTTGGGAGACCCAGTACTTC. Complete variable domain (other parts from reference TRBV7-6 and TRBJ2-5): GAGVSQSPRYKVTKRGQDVALRCDPISGHVSLYWYRQALGQGPEFLTYFNYEAQQDKSGLPNDRFSAERPEGSISTLTIQRTEQRDSAMYRCASSLEMGQGWETQYFGPGTRLLVL.

The chain has TRBV11-2 and TRBJ2-1; TRBD2 matches 9 bases. Germline V lookup: CDR1 SGHAT, CDR2 FQNNGV. J gave up 2 bases and V 3 bases, and 8 bases lay outside the gene matches. The CDR3 has 17 residues. The CDR3 DNA reads TGTGCCAGCAGCTTTGTGGTGGCGGGAGGGCCCTACAATGAGCAGTTCTTC. This gives the protein CASSFVVAGGPYNEQFF. Supplemented by reference TRBV11-2 and TRBJ2-1, the full variable domain reads EAGVAQSPRYKIIEKRQSVAFWCNPISGHATLYWYQQILGQGPKLLIQFQNNGVVDDSQLPKDRFSAERLKGVDSTLKIQPAKLEDSAVYLCASSFVVAGGPYNEQFFGPGTRLTVL.

V usage is TRBV2 and J usage is TRBJ2-7, with 7 bases lining up with TRBD1. V gave up 6 bases and J gave up 3 bases; unmatched junction bases: 2. Per germline, CDR1 SNHLY and CDR2 FYNNEI. This CDR3 spans 12 amino acids. CDR3 region: CASSGDSYEQYV. DNA for the CDR3: TGTGCCAGCAGCGGGGACAGCTACGAGCAGTACGTC.

The V gene is TRBV6-6, the J gene TRBJ2-1; D is unclear. The germline CDR1 and CDR2 sequences are MNHNY and SVGAGI (reference sequence). V was shortened by 5 bases and J by 5 bases, with 10 bases between the two germline ends. CDR3 length: 13 residues. The DNA for the CDR3 is TGTGCCAGCAGTCCCCCGCCCAACAATGAGCAGTTCTTC. It yields the protein CASSPPPNNEQFF.

This CDR3 reads CASSYMEGFFQYF. DNA for the CDR3: TGTGCCAGCAGTTATATGGAGGGGTTTTTTCAGTACTTC. This chain connects TRBV6-6 to TRBJ2-4; D might be TRBD2 (6 bases). V gave up 3 bases and J gave up 11 bases, with 14 bases separating them. Germline V gives CDR1 MNHNY, CDR2 SVGAGI (reference sequence). The CDR3 spans 13 residues.

This chain joins TRBV5-5 and TRBJ1-5; D is undetermined. Germline CDR1 and CDR2: SGHKS and YYEKEE (reference sequence). Trimming removed 1 base from V and 0 bases from J, with 8 bases in between. The CDR3 sequence is 15 residues long. The chain's CDR3 is CASSLWGSSNQPQHF. DNA for the CDR3: TGTGCCAGCAGCTTGTGGGGATCTAGCAATCAGCCCCAGCATTTT.

The chain joins TRBV15 to TRBJ1-6, with TRBD1 as a possible D gene (5 bases). The CDR3 is 14 residues long. Trimming removed 1 base at V and 6 bases at J, with 7 bases between. CDR1 and CDR2 from the germline V gene are LNHNV and YYDKDF (reference sequence). In nucleotides, the CDR3 is TGTGCCACCAGCAGAGTGAGGGGTAATTCACCCCTCCACTTT. Its translation is CATSRVRGNSPLHF.

This chain connects TRBV6-1 to TRBJ2-3; 8 bases fit TRBD1. This CDR3 contains 14 residues. The junction had 2 bases not matched to a gene; V was cut back by 6 bases and J by 0 bases. Looked up from germline, CDR1 is MNHNS and CDR2 is SASEGT. The CDR3 sequence is CASSQGASTDTQYF. In nucleotides, the CDR3 is TGTGCCAGCAGCCAGGGGGCGAGCACAGATACGCAGTATTTT.

CDR3 in amino acids: CASSFPGLRTDTQYF. The CDR3 nucleotides read TGTGCCAGCAGCTTCCCGGGACTTCGCACAGATACGCAGTATTTT. The chain links TRBV11-2 to TRBJ2-3; a weak D match, TRBD2 (6 bases). CDR3 size: 15 residues. Germline V gene sequence: CDR1 SGHAT, CDR2 FQNNGV. V gave up 3 bases and J gave up 1 base, with 11 bases separating them.

This clone has a single count. CDR3 region: CASSPAGSGNTIYF. The CDR3 DNA follows: TGTGCCAGCAGCCCCGCCGGCTCTGGAAACACCATATATTTT. The rearrangement joins TRBV14 to TRBJ1-3, with no clear D. This CDR3 has 14 residues. Germline loops: CDR1 SGHDN, CDR2 FVKESK. Trimming shortened V by 4 bases and J by 0 bases, and 7 bases separated the two germline ends.

This sequence joins TRBV7-8 and TRBJ2-7; D is undetermined. Deletions cut 4 bases from V and 0 bases from J, with 7 bases between. CDR1 is SGHVS, CDR2 FQNEAQ, per germline. CDR3 size: 13 residues. The CDR3 here is CASSYKSSYEQYF. The CDR3 DNA reads TGTGCCAGCAGCTACAAGAGCTCCTACGAGCAGTACTTC.

CDR3 bases: TGTGCCAGCAGCTTAAGAGAGGGACAGGGGAGGAATACGCAGTATTTT. Its translation: CASSLREGQGRNTQYF. J is TRBJ2-3 and V is TRBV7-2; 10 nucleotides align to TRBD1. Germline V CDR1 and CDR2: SGHTA, FQGNSA. J gave up 7 bases and V 2 bases, and 9 bases lay outside the gene matches. The CDR3 is made up of 16 amino acids.

This sequence joins TRBV11-2 and TRBJ1-2; TRBD1 agrees at 9 bases. Germline CDR1 is SGHAT and CDR2 is FQNNGV. This CDR3 region has 13 residues. V dropped 4 bases and J dropped 4; count of bases not matched to a gene: 1. Written as DNA, the CDR3 is TGTGCCAGCAGCTCGGGACAGGGCTATGGCTACACCTTC. Its protein is CASSSGQGYGYTF.

The chain recombines TRBV5-1 with TRBJ2-6; TRBD1 aligns across 9 bases. With 4 bases clipped from V and 4 bases from J, the junction kept 12 bases outside the gene matches. Per germline, CDR1 SGHRS and CDR2 YFSETQ. The CDR3 is made up of 18 amino acids. CDR3 residues: CASSQGDRALIGANVLTF. Written as DNA, the CDR3 is TGCGCCAGCAGCCAGGGGGACAGGGCTCTTATAGGGGCCAACGTCCTGACTTTC.

The chain uses TRBV19 and TRBJ2-7; a weak D match, TRBD1 (8 bases). Per germline, CDR1 LNHDA and CDR2 SQIVND (reference sequence). Trimming stripped 8 bases from V and 6 bases from J, with 14 bases between. The CDR3 consists of 12 residues. DNA of the CDR3: TGTGCCAGTCAACAGGGGGGGTCCGAGCAGTACTTC. It specifies CASQQGGSEQYF.

This clone was observed a handful of times. V gene TRBV9 combines with J gene TRBJ1-2, with 11 bases matching TRBD1. The CDR3 length is 15 residues. Germline trimming cut 3 bases from V and 5 bases from J; bases unmatched to any gene: 6. From germline, CDR1 is SGDLS and CDR2 YYNGEE. The CDR3 nucleotides are TGTGCCAGCAGCGCCGGCGGACAGGGGGCTTATGGCTACACCTTC. Translating gives CASSAGGQGAYGYTF.

The V gene is TRBV7-2, the J gene TRBJ1-4; tentative D call: TRBD1 (6 bases). V was pared by 2 bases and J by 8 bases, with 15 bases between. In germline, CDR1 is SGHTA, CDR2 FQGNSA. The CDR3 loop spans 15 amino acids. As DNA, the CDR3 is TGTGCCAGCAGCTTATCAACAGGGAGGGCGGAAAAACTGTTTTTT. Protein product: CASSLSTGRAEKLFF. Together with reference TRBV7-2 and TRBJ1-4, the CDR3 gives the full variable domain: GAGVSQSPSNKVTEKGKDVELRCDPISGHTALYWYRQSLGQGLEFLIYFQGNSAPDKSGLPSDRFSAERTGGSVSTLTIQRTQQEDSAVYLCASSLSTGRAEKLFFGSGTQLSVL.

This rearrangement joins TRBV28 to TRBJ1-2; a weak D match, TRBD1 (6 bases). Germline V CDR1 and CDR2: MDHEN, SYDVKM. This CDR3 contains 12 residues. V shed 5 bases and J shed 5 bases, with 9 bases lying between them. The CDR3 sequence: CASSNREYGYTF. The CDR3 DNA is TGTGCCAGCAGTAACAGGGAATATGGCTACACCTTC.

This clone was detected once. This chain joins TRBV15 and TRBJ2-1; D is uncertain. Germline V gene data show CDR1 as LNHNV and CDR2 as YYDKDF (reference sequence). Between the trimmed V and J ends, which lost 5 bases and 0 bases, there was a span of 11 bases. The CDR3 spans 15 residues. CDR3 loop: CATSGYPSSYNEQFF. The CDR3 coding sequence is TGTGCCACCAGCGGTTATCCGAGCTCCTACAATGAGCAGTTCTTC.

J is TRBJ2-5 and V is TRBV5-1, with 7 bases lining up with TRBD1. The CDR3 extends over 14 amino acids. Trimming took 4 bases from V and 1 from J; bases not matched to a gene: 4. CDR1 SGHRS and CDR2 YFSETQ come from the germline V gene. This chain's CDR3 is CASSPRDSQETQYF. In DNA, the CDR3 is TGCGCCAGCAGCCCCCGGGACAGCCAAGAGACCCAGTACTTC.

The chain carries TRBV7-6 and TRBJ1-2; 8 positions agree with TRBD1. Germline V gives CDR1 SGHVS, CDR2 FNYEAQ. This CDR3 has 15 amino acids. Trimming at V came to 4 bases and at J to 4 bases, leaving 8 bases not matched to a gene. In DNA, the CDR3 is TGTGCCAGCAGCTCCGCGACAGGGGCCCCCTATGGCTACACCTTC. This translates into CASSSATGAPYGYTF.

The DNA for the CDR3 is TGTGCCAGCAGCCCCCGTCGGCAGGGGGGGAATGAGCAGTTCTTC. This translates into CASSPRRQGGNEQFF. The chain uses TRBV12-1 and TRBJ2-1. TRBV12-1 represents a pseudogene. The CDR3 length is 15 residues.

The V and J genes are TRBV14 and TRBJ1-1, with D possibly TRBD1 on 6 matching bases. The CDR3 is 15 residues long. Trimming shortened V by 5 bases and J by 4 bases, and 17 bases separated the two germline ends. The V gene's germline CDR1 is SGHDN and CDR2 FVKESK. CDR3 sequence reads: CASSITTGASTEAFF. CDR3 DNA: TGTGCCAGCAGCATAACGACAGGCGCGAGCACTGAAGCTTTCTTT.